Shown below are 2 T cell receptor beta chains from a single sample sequenced in a study of blood T cell repertoires in COVID-19. Assay used: immunoSEQ multiplex PCR; TCRdb lists only in-frame clones, some missing. The sample has about 140,000 clones, roughly 82% seen once. Sequenced material: peripheral blood. The origin of the receptors is a man of 80 years or more with acute or convalescent COVID-19.

The V gene is TRBV5-4, the J gene TRBJ2-3, with 7 nucleotides matching TRBD1. This CDR3 is built from 15 residues. After removal of 4 bases from V and 3 bases from J, the junction contained 8 bases not matched to a gene. Germline V CDR1 and CDR2: SGHNT, YYREEE (reference sequence). The CDR3 region has the DNA TGTGCCAGCAGCACGGGACAGATGACGACAGATACGCAGTATTTT. The encoded protein is CASSTGQMTTDTQYF.

J is TRBJ2-7 and V is TRBV2; the match to TRBD1 covers 9 bases. Germline V gene lookup returns CDR1 SNHLY and CDR2 FYNNEI. This CDR3 comprises 14 residues. J was trimmed by 2 bases and V by 7 bases; bases with no gene match: 6. The CDR3 nucleotides are TGTGCCAGCACCTACCGGGACAGGGCCTACGAGCAGTACTTC. Translation: CASTYRDRAYEQYF.